A selection of T cell receptor beta chains follows, all from one sample in a study of shared clonotypes between healthy human individuals. Clones were sequenced by immunoSEQ multiplex PCR, and TCRdb holds only the in-frame ones, with some missing. The sample has about 1 million clones, roughly 80% seen once. What was sequenced was memory CD4+ T cells sorted from blood. These receptors originate from a man younger than 35 in good health. CDR3s include the opening cysteine and the closing phenylalanine or tryptophan. A clone size is listed for some rows: how often the clone was seen (once, few, many), or a class if it is expanded.

clone_size,v_call,cdr3_aa
once,TRBV5-4,CASSSLHRDYEQYF
.,TRBV10-3,CATTSRPSTDTQYF
.,TRBV18,CASSTGTAGEKLFF
.,TRBV6-6,CASSYSGTPGGETQYF
many,TRBV10-1,CASSGAGTDTQYF
.,TRBV28,CASSLRQGWRNQPQHF
.,TRBV2,CASGWQGAGDEQYF
.,TRBV5-1,CASGPQGGHYEQYF
.,TRBV20-1,CSVASYNEQFF
.,TRBV28,CASRATGGGGEQYF
.,TRBV4-2,CASSQDRLGSYNEQFF
.,TRBV18,CASSPSRDTQYF
few,TRBV5-4,CASSSTGNTDTQYF
.,TRBV7-2,CASSLGGAGDLSGNTIYF
.,TRBV10-2,CASSESGGRANEQFF
.,TRBV5-4,CASSPRVDRGETQYF
.,TRBV7-9,CASSLDPAKYYNEQFF
many,TRBV6-5,CASSSQINTEAFF
.,TRBV19,CASSSPGTGGTYEQYF
.,TRBV30,CAWRSEDSRGYYEQYF
.,TRBV7-2,CASRSTGVGEQYF
.,TRBV29-1,CSASPGTGSNEKLFF
.,TRBV5-4,CASSPRAGRDDEQYF
.,TRBV19,CASGTSGTHEQFF
.,TRBV5-1,CASSPGGGPFNEQFF
.,TRBV7-9,CASSLEGTLAKNIQYF
.,TRBV6-5,CASRQRGRQVGYTF
few,TRBV7-9,CASSARDSGYGYTF
.,TRBV4-3,CASSQDGAGTDTQYF
.,TRBV4-1,CASSQVTGGVKNTQYF
.,TRBV2,CASSGRGQSYGYTF
.,TRBV30,CAWSDTGNSPLHF
few,TRBV10-1,CASSEGPNEKLFF
once,TRBV19,CASGLARFTGELFF
.,TRBV10-1,CASSTGNEKLFF